Each of the 32 T cell receptor beta chains below was sequenced from the same sample in a study of blood T cell repertoires in COVID-19. Only in-frame clones appear in the TCRdb table, and some are missing; sequencing was by immunoSEQ multiplex PCR. This sample has approximately 500,000 clones, with about 89% found just once. The material sequenced was peripheral blood. The receptors were gathered from a woman between 45 and 65 years old with COVID-19, enrolled during active disease.

The chain combines TRBV19 with TRBJ1-5, with 8 bases fitting TRBD1. J was trimmed by 4 bases and V by 6 bases; bases with no gene match: 5. The CDR3 has 14 residues. The germline gives CDR1 LNHDA, CDR2 SQIVND (reference sequence). This chain's CDR3 is CASRGQVPNQPQHF. The CDR3 DNA follows: TGTGCCAGTAGGGGACAGGTCCCAAATCAGCCCCAGCATTTT.

This chain links TRBV11-2 with TRBJ2-3; 8 bases fit TRBD2. CDR1 is SGHAT and CDR2 is FQNNGV in the germline V gene. V was clipped by 3 bases and J by 2 bases; unmatched bases: 4. CDR3 size: 15 residues. The chain's CDR3 is CASSFFGGATDTQYF. DNA for the CDR3: TGTGCCAGCAGCTTTTTCGGGGGGGCCACAGATACGCAGTATTTT. The whole variable domain, filled in from reference TRBV11-2 and TRBJ2-3, reads EAGVAQSPRYKIIEKRQSVAFWCNPISGHATLYWYQQILGQGPKLLIQFQNNGVVDDSQLPKDRFSAERLKGVDSTLKIQPAKLEDSAVYLCASSFFGGATDTQYFGPGTRLTVL.

V and J are TRBV12-3 or TRBV12-4 and TRBJ1-2; D is uncertain. The V end was cut by 11 bases, the J end by 1 base, with 14 bases between. CDR3 size: 13 residues. CDR3 loop: CAVQGGDNYGYTF. DNA of the CDR3: TGTGCCGTCCAAGGCGGGGATAACTATGGCTACACCTTC.

The V and J genes are TRBV6-5 and TRBJ1-1; unclear D gene. Trimming stripped 0 bases from V and 2 bases from J, with 7 bases between. Germline CDR1 and CDR2: MNHEY and SVGAGI. The CDR3 length is 14 residues. DNA for the CDR3: TGTGCCAGCAGTTACTCCCCTATAAACACTGAAGCTTTCTTT. It translates to CASSYSPINTEAFF.

This chain connects TRBV15 to TRBJ2-7; TRBD1 matches 8 bases. Germline assignment: CDR1 LNHNV and CDR2 YYDKDF (reference sequence). CDR3 length equals 16 residues. V shed 2 bases, J shed 3 bases, and the junction held 9 bases outside the gene matches. The CDR3 DNA follows: TGTGCCACCAGCAGACCCGGACAGGGTGACGGCTACGAGCAGTACTTC. This encodes CATSRPGQGDGYEQYF.

This sequence joins TRBV11-3 and TRBJ2-1; 7 bases agree with TRBD2. The CDR3 totals 13 residues. The germline CDR1 and CDR2 sequences are SGHNT and YENEEA. V trimming: 3 bases; J trimming: 5 bases; junction bases outside the gene matches: 1. The CDR3 region is CASSFAGDNEQFF. Here the CDR3 DNA reads TGTGCCAGCAGCTTTGCGGGGGACAATGAGCAGTTCTTC.

The chain has TRBV7-9 and TRBJ1-4, with D possibly matching TRBD1 (5 bases). The CDR3 is 13 residues long. Germline CDR1 reads SEHNR; CDR2 reads FQNEAQ (reference sequence). The V end was cut by 5 bases, the J end by 6 bases, with 10 bases between. The CDR3 nucleotides are TGTGCCAGCAGCGAGGGAGGGGATGAAAAACTGTTTTTT. Encoded protein: CASSEGGDEKLFF.

The chain combines TRBV7-7 with TRBJ2-5; 8 bases fit TRBD2. CDR1 and CDR2 (germline): SSHAT, FNYEAQ (reference sequence). Losses at the gene ends were 1 base for V and 1 base for J; bases not matched to a gene: 11. CDR3 length: 18 residues. The CDR3 loop is CASSLGAGGLAFQETQYF. The DNA for the CDR3 is TGTGCCAGCAGCTTAGGGGCGGGCGGACTAGCCTTCCAAGAGACCCAGTACTTC.

The J gene is TRBJ2-7, the V gene TRBV15; 7 bases match TRBD1. The CDR3 contains 14 residues. V lost 5 bases and J lost 2; bases outside the gene matches: 6. Germline values: CDR1 LNHNV, CDR2 YYDKDF (reference sequence). CDR3 region: CATSPVRGPYEQYF. DNA for the CDR3: TGTGCCACCAGCCCGGTGAGGGGGCCCTACGAGCAGTACTTC.

This clone was seen only a few times. The chain couples TRBV19 to TRBJ2-6, with 10 bases matching TRBD1. The V gene's germline CDR1 is LNHDA and CDR2 SQIVND (reference sequence). The length of the CDR3 is 17 residues. V lost 5 bases, J lost 0 bases, and 4 bases stayed unmatched. CDR3 sequence (DNA): TGTGCCAGTAGTGTGACAGGGGGCGTCTCTGGGGCCAACGTCCTGACTTTC. It is translated as CASSVTGGVSGANVLTF. Full variable domain (rest looked up from reference TRBV19 and TRBJ2-6): DGGITQSPKYLFRKEGQNVTLSCEQNLNHDAMYWYRQDPGQGLRLIYYSQIVNDFQKGDIAEGYSVSREKKESFPLTVTSAQKNPTAFYLCASSVTGGVSGANVLTFGAGSRLTVL.

V gene TRBV5-1 combines with J gene TRBJ2-2, with TRBD1 identical over 9 bases. The CDR3 spans 16 residues. With 2 bases clipped from V and 2 bases from J, the junction kept 4 bases outside the gene matches. Looked up from germline, CDR1 is SGHRS and CDR2 is YFSETQ. CDR3 loop: CASSFYRGPNTGELFF. The CDR3, as DNA: TGCGCCAGCAGCTTCTACAGGGGGCCCAACACCGGGGAGCTGTTTTTT. Combining the CDR3 with reference TRBV5-1 and TRBJ2-2 gives the whole variable domain KAGVTQTPRYLIKTRGQQVTLSCSPISGHRSVSWYQQTPGQGLQFLFEYFSETQRNKGNFPGRFSGRQFSNSRSEMNVSTLELGDSALYLCASSFYRGPNTGELFFGEGSRLTVL.

About this clone itself: In the same sample, other DNA sequences code for this CDR3. V and J are TRBV5-1 and TRBJ2-7, with a weak D call TRBD1 (5 bases). Germline loops: CDR1 SGHRS, CDR2 YFSETQ. The CDR3 extends over 12 amino acids. Between the trimmed V and J ends, which lost 1 base and 3 bases, there was a span of 5 bases. CDR3 residues: CASSLQGYEQYF. Here the CDR3 DNA reads TGCGCCAGCAGCTTGCAGGGCTACGAGCAGTACTTC.

This sequence joins TRBV7-3 and TRBJ2-5, with a possible D match to TRBD2 (6 bases). Germline V gene sequence: CDR1 SGHTA, CDR2 FQGTGA. The ends were cut back, 3 bases at V and 4 bases at J, with 12 bases in the middle. The length of the CDR3 is 14 residues. The CDR3 protein is CASSLDQGGETQYF. The CDR3 DNA follows: TGTGCCAGCAGCTTGGATCAGGGAGGAGAGACCCAGTACTTC.

This clone was counted a single time. V and J are TRBV7-9 and TRBJ2-7; no clear D gene. The CDR3 sequence is 14 residues long. V was pared by 0 bases and J by 2 bases, with 8 bases between. The germline V gene has CDR1 SEHNR and CDR2 FQNEAQ (reference sequence). CDR3: CASSLAHKTYEQYF. The CDR3 DNA reads as TGTGCCAGCAGCTTAGCCCACAAAACCTACGAGCAGTACTTC.

V is TRBV6-4 and J is TRBJ2-2; D call uncertain. The CDR3 covers 13 residues. V lost 3 bases and J lost 3, with 5 bases in between. Germline lookup yields CDR1 MRHNA and CDR2 SNTAGT. The CDR3 protein is CASSESHTGELFF. As DNA, the CDR3 is TGTGCCAGCAGTGAAAGCCACACCGGGGAGCTGTTTTTT.

CDR3 bases: TGTGCCAGCAGTTTATCCCGGGGCAGGGGGTACTATGGCTACACCTTC. It encodes CASSLSRGRGYYGYTF. The genes are TRBV27 and TRBJ1-2; 7 bases map to TRBD1. Trimming cost V 0 bases and J 3 bases; bases outside gene matches: 7. The CDR3 has 16 amino acids. Germline V gene lookup returns CDR1 MNHEY and CDR2 SMNVEV (reference sequence).

The CDR3 DNA is TGTGCCAGCTCACCCAACAATGAGCAGTTCTTC. The encoded protein is CASSPNNEQFF. The rearrangement uses TRBV18 and TRBJ2-1; D is unclear. The germline gives CDR1 KGHSH, CDR2 LQKENI. The CDR3 is 11 amino acids. The V end lost 3 bases, the J end lost 5 bases, and 2 bases lay between the germline ends.

The chain carries TRBV4-2 and TRBJ2-4, with D possibly matching TRBD2 (5 bases). The germline V gene has CDR1 LGHNA and CDR2 YNFKEQ. CDR3 size: 14 residues. V dropped 0 bases and J dropped 9 bases, with 12 bases sitting between them. The CDR3 nucleotides are TGTGCCAGCAGCCAAGATCCTAGCAGTGTCATTCAGTACTTC. This translates into CASSQDPSSVIQYF.

The chain joins TRBV5-6 to TRBJ1-1, with 11 bases identical to TRBD1. Germline V CDR1 and CDR2: SGHDT, YYEEEE. This CDR3 has 15 residues. The J segment lost 1 base and the V segment lost 3 bases, leaving 2 bases of the junction unmatched. DNA for the CDR3: TGTGCCAGCAGCTCCGGGACAGGGGGGAACACTGAAGCTTTCTTT. Translation gives CASSSGTGGNTEAFF.

V gene TRBV7-9 combines with J gene TRBJ1-1, with TRBD1 identical over 7 bases. CDR3 size: 13 residues. Germline V CDR1 and CDR2: SEHNR, FQNEAQ (reference sequence). The J segment lost 3 bases and the V segment lost 3 bases, leaving 1 base of the junction unmatched. CDR3 sequence: CASSFTGDTEAFF. In DNA, the CDR3 is TGTGCCAGCAGCTTCACAGGGGACACTGAAGCTTTCTTT.

The rearrangement uses TRBV5-5 and TRBJ1-2, with D hard to call. The CDR3 totals 15 residues. Trimming stripped 4 bases from V and 4 bases from J, with 17 bases between. Germline V gene data show CDR1 as SGHKS and CDR2 as YYEKEE (reference sequence). The DNA of the CDR3 is TGTGCCAGCAGCCAGTCGGAGGGCCCCTTCTATGGCTACACCTTC. This translates into CASSQSEGPFYGYTF.

This clone was observed once. The chain recombines TRBV24-1 with TRBJ1-5, with 10 bases that match TRBD1. Germline V gene data show CDR1 as KGHDR and CDR2 as SFDVKD. This CDR3 spans 13 amino acids. J was trimmed by 5 bases and V by 9 bases; bases with no gene match: 3. The CDR3 loop reads CATGTGVDQPQHF. CDR3 sequence (DNA): TGTGCCACCGGGACAGGGGTCGATCAGCCCCAGCATTTT.

The chain recombines TRBV5-1 with TRBJ1-1, with D perhaps TRBD1 (5 bases). Per the germline V gene, CDR1 is SGHRS and CDR2 is YFSETQ. V gave up 4 bases and J gave up 1 base, with 14 bases separating them. The CDR3 covers 15 residues. The chain's CDR3 is CASSPGRGGNTEAFF. The DNA for the CDR3 is TGCGCCAGCAGCCCCGGCCGGGGGGGGAACACTGAAGCTTTCTTT.

The rearrangement joins TRBV5-1 to TRBJ2-1; 7 bases line up with TRBD1. Trimming removed 4 bases from V and 4 bases from J; junction bases left unmatched: 8. The CDR3 covers 15 residues. Germline lookup yields CDR1 SGHRS and CDR2 YFSETQ. CDR3 protein: CASSPDRSNYNEQFF. The CDR3 bases are TGCGCCAGCAGCCCGGACAGGAGTAATTACAATGAGCAGTTCTTC.

V and J are TRBV21-1 and TRBJ1-1; no check of the table's D call, TRBD1, against the DNA was made. TRBV21-1 is tagged as a pseudogene. The CDR3 extends over 15 amino acids. For the CDR3, the DNA is TGTGCCAGCAGCCCATACAGGGGTGAGGACACTGAAGCTTTCTTT. This gives the protein CASSPYRGEDTEAFF.

This clone was seen only once. The rearrangement joins TRBV5-4 to TRBJ2-1, with TRBD2 matching over 14 bases. Germline assignment: CDR1 SGHNT and CDR2 YYREEE (reference sequence). The CDR3 runs 18 residues. The J segment lost 1 base and the V segment lost 4 bases, leaving 7 bases of the junction unmatched. The CDR3, as DNA: TGTGCCAGCAGCGTCGGACTAGCGGGGGGCCTTTCCTACAATGAGCAGTTCTTC. Amino acids: CASSVGLAGGLSYNEQFF. Complete variable domain (other parts from reference TRBV5-4 and TRBJ2-1): ETGVTQSPTHLIKTRGQQVTLRCSSQSGHNTVSWYQQALGQGPQFIFQYYREEENGRGNFPPRFSGLQFPNYSSELNVNALELDDSALYLCASSVGLAGGLSYNEQFFGPGTRLTVL.

The chain recombines TRBV1 with TRBJ2-3; the table assigns TRBD2, which was not confirmed against the DNA. TRBV1 is marked as a pseudogene. The CDR3 sequence is 16 residues long. The CDR3 bases are TGCACCAGCTCCCGGGGGTGGGGGGACCGCACAGATACGCAGTATTTT. This codes for CTSSRGWGDRTDTQYF.

The chain carries TRBV30 and TRBJ2-2; D remains unclear. The CDR3 contains 12 residues. CDR1 is GTSNPN, CDR2 SVGIG, per germline (reference sequence). The V and J ends lost 5 bases and 3 bases respectively, with 7 bases between them. In DNA, the CDR3 is TGTGCCTGGGACACCTACACCGGGGAGCTGTTTTTT. This sequence encodes CAWDTYTGELFF. Drawing the rest from reference TRBV30 and TRBJ2-2, the complete variable domain is SQTIHQWPATLVQPVGSPLSLECTVEGTSNPNLYWYRQAAGRGLQLLFYSVGIGQISSEVPQNLSASRPQDRQFILSSKKLLLSDSGFYLCAWDTYTGELFFGEGSRLTVL.

This rearrangement joins TRBV18 to TRBJ1-2; D ambiguous. Germline V gives CDR1 KGHSH, CDR2 LQKENI. Between the trimmed V and J ends, which lost 1 base and 1 base, there was a span of 10 bases. The CDR3 consists of 15 residues. Here the CDR3 DNA reads TGTGCCAGCTCACCACTCCGGGGAAATAACTATGGCTACACCTTC. This gives the protein CASSPLRGNNYGYTF.

As to this clone: This CDR3 is also generated by other DNA sequences in the sample. The chain joins TRBV6-5 to TRBJ2-2; D unresolved. The length of the CDR3 is 14 residues. CDR1 MNHEY and CDR2 SVGAGI come from the germline V gene. Trimming pared 7 bases from V and 2 bases from J, leaving 11 bases between. The CDR3 sequence: CASTRSTNTGELFF. The CDR3 nucleotides read TGTGCCAGCACCAGATCAACAAACACCGGGGAGCTGTTTTTT.

The chain is built from TRBV6-5 and TRBJ1-1; no firm D call. The germline V and J ends were trimmed by 5 bases and 5 bases, with 12 bases remaining between them. Germline V gene data show CDR1 as MNHEY and CDR2 as SVGAGI. The CDR3 covers 13 residues. CDR3 amino acids: CASSQTEETEAFF. CDR3 DNA sequence: TGTGCCAGCAGTCAGACGGAGGAGACTGAAGCTTTCTTT.

The chain is built from TRBV7-6 and TRBJ2-2; 7 nucleotides match TRBD2. The V and J ends lost 5 bases and 3 bases, in that order; junction bases with no gene match: 15. CDR1 SGHVS and CDR2 FNYEAQ come from the germline V gene. The CDR3 runs to 18 residues. CDR3 coding DNA: TGTGCCAGCAGCCCTAGCGGAGGAGAAGCGGGGTACACCGGGGAGCTGTTTTTT. Translating it yields CASSPSGGEAGYTGELFF.